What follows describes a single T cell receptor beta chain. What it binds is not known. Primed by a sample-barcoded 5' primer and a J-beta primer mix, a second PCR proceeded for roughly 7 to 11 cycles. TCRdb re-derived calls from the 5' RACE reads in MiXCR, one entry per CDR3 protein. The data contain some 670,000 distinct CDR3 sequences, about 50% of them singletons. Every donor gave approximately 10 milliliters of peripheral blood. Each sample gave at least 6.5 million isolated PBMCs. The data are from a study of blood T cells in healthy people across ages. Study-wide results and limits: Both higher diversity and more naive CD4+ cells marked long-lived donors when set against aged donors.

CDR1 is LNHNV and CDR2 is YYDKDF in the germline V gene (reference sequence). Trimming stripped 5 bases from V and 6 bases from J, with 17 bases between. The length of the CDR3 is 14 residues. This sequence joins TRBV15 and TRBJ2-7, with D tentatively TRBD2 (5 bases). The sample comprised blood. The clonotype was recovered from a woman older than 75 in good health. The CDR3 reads CATSALETSGEQYF. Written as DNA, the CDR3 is TGTGCCACCAGCGCCCTTGAAACTAGTGGCGAGCAGTACTTC. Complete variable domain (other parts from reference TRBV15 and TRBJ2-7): DAMVIQNPRYQVTQFGKPVTLSCSQTLNHNVMYWYQQKSSQAPKLLFHYYDKDFNNEADTPDNFQSRRPNTSFCFLDIRSPGLGDTAMYLCATSALETSGEQYFGPGTRLTVT.